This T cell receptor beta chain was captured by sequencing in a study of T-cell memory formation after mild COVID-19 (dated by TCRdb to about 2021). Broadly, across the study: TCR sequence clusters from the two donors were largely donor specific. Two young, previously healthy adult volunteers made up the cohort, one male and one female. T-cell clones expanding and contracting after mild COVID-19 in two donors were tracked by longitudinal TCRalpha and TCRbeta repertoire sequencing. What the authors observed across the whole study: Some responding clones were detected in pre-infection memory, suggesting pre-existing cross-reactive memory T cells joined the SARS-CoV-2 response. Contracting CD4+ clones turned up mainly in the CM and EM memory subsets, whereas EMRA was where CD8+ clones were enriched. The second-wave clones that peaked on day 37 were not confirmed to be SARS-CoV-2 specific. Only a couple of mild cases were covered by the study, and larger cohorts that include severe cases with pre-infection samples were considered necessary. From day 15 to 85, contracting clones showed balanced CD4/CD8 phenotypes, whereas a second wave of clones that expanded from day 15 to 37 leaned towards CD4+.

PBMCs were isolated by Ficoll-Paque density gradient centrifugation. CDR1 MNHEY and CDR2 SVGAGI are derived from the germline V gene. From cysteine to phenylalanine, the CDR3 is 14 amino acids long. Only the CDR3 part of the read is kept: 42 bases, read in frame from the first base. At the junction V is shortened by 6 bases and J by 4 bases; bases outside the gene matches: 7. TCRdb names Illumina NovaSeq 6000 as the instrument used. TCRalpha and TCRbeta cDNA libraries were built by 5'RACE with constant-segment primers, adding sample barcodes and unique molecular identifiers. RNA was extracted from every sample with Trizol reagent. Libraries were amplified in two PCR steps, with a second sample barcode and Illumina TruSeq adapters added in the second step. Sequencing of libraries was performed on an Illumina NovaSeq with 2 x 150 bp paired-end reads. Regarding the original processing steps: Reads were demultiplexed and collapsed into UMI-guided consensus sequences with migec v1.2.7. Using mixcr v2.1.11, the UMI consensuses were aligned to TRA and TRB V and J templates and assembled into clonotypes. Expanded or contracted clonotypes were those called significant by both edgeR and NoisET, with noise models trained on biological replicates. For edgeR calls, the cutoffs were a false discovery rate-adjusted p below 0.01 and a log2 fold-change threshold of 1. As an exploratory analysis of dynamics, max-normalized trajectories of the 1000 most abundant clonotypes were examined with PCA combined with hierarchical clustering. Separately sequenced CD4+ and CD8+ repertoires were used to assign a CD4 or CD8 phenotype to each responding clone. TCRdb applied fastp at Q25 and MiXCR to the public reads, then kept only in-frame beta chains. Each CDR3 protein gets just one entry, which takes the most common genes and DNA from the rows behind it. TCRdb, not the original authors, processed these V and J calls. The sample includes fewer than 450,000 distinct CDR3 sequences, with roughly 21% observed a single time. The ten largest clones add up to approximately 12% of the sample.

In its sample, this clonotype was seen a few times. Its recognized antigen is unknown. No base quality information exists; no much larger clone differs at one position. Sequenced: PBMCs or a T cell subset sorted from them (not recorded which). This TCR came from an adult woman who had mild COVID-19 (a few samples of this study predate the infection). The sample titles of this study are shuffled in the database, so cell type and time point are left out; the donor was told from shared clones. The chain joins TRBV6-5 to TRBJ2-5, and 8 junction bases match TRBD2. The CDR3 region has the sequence CASSPAGVGETQYF. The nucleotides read TGTGCCAGCAGCCCAGCGGGAGTGGGAGAGACCCAGTACTTC.